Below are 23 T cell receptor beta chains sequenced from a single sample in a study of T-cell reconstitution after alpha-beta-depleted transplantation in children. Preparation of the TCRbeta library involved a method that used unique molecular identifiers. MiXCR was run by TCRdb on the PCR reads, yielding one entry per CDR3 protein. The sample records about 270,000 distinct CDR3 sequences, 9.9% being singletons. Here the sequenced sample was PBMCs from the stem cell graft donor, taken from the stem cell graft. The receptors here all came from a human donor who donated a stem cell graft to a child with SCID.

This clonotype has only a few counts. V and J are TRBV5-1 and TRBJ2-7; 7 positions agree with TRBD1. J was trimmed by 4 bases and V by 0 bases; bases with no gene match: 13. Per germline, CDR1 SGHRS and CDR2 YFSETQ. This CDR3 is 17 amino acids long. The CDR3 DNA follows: TGCGCCAGCAGCTTGGAACCCCTACAGGGGTCGGGTTACGAGCAGTACTTC. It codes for CASSLEPLQGSGYEQYF. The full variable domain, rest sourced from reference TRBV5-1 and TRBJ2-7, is KAGVTQTPRYLIKTRGQQVTLSCSPISGHRSVSWYQQTPGQGLQFLFEYFSETQRNKGNFPGRFSGRQFSNSRSEMNVSTLELGDSALYLCASSLEPLQGSGYEQYFGPGTRLTVT.

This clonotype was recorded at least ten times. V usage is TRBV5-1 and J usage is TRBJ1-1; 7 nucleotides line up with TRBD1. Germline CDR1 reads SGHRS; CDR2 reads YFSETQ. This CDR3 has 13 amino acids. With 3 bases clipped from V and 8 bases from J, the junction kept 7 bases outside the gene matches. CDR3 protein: CASSWTRDREAFF. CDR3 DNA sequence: TGCGCCAGCAGCTGGACCCGGGACAGAGAAGCTTTCTTT.

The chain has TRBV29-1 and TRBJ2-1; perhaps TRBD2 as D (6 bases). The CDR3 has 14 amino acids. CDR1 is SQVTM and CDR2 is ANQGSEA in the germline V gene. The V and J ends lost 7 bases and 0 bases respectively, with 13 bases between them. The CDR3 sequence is CSATTGVSYNEQFF. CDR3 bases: TGCAGCGCCACTACGGGGGTCTCCTACAATGAGCAGTTCTTC.

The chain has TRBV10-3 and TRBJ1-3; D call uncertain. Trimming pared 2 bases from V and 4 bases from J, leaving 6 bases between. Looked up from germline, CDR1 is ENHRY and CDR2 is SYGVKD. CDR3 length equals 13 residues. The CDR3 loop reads CAISEILGNTIYF. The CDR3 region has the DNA TGTGCCATCAGTGAGATTCTAGGAAACACCATATATTTT.

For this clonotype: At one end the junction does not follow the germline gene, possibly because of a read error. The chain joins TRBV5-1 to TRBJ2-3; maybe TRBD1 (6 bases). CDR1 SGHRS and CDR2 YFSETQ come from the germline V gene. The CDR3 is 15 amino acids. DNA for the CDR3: TGCGCCAGCAGCTTAGACAGGCCCCCCACAGATACGAAGTATTTT. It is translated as CASSLDRPPTDTKYF.

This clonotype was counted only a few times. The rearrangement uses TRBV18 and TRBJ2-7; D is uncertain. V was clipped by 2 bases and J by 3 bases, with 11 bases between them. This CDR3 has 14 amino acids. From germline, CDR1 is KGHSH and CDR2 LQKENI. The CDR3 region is CASSPGFGNYEQYF. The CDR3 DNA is TGTGCCAGCTCACCAGGTTTTGGGAACTACGAGCAGTACTTC. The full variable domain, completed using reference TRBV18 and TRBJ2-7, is NAGVMQNPRHLVRRRGQEARLRCSPMKGHSHVYWYRQLPEEGLKFMVYLQKENIIDESGMPKERFSAEFPKEGPSILRIQQVVRGDSAAYFCASSPGFGNYEQYFGPGTRLTVT.

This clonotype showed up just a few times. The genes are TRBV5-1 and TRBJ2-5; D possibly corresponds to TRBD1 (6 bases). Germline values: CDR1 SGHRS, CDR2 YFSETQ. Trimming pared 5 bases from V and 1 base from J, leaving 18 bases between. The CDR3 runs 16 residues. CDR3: CASSFLLQGVQETQYF. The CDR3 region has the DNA TGCGCCAGCAGTTTTTTGCTACAGGGTGTCCAAGAGACCCAGTACTTC.

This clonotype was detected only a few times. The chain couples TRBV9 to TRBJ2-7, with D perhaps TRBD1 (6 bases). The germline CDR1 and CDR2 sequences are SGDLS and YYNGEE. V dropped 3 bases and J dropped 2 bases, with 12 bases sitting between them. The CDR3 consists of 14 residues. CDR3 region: CASSARDTTYEQYF. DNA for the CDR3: TGTGCCAGCAGCGCCCGGGACACTACCTACGAGCAGTACTTC.

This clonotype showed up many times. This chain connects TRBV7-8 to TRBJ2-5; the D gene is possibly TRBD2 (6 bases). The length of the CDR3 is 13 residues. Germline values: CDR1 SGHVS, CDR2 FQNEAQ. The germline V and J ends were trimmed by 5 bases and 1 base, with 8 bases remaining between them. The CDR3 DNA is TGTGCCAGCAGCCGGGACTTCCAAGAGACCCAGTACTTC. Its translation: CASSRDFQETQYF.

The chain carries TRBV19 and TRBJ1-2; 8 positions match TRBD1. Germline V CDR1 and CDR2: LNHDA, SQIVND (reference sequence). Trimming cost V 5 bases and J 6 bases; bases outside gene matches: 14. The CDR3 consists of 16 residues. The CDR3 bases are TGTGCCAGTAGTGCGACAGGGGTCCTCTCCTCGCATGGCTACACCTTC. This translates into CASSATGVLSSHGYTF.

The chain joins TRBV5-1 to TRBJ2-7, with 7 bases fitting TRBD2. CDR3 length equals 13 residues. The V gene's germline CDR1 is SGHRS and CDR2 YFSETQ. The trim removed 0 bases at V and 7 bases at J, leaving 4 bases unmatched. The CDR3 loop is CASSLADGGEQYF. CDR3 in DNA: TGCGCCAGCAGCTTGGCCGACGGGGGGGAGCAGTACTTC.

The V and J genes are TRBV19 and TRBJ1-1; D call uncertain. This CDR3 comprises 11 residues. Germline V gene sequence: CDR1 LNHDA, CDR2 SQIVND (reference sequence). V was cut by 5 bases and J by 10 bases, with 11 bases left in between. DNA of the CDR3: TGTGCCAGTAGTGCAGGACTGGGAGCTTTCTTT. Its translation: CASSAGLGAFF. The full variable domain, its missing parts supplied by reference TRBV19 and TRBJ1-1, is DGGITQSPKYLFRKEGQNVTLSCEQNLNHDAMYWYRQDPGQGLRLIYYSQIVNDFQKGDIAEGYSVSREKKESFPLTVTSAQKNPTAFYLCASSAGLGAFFGQGTRLTVV.

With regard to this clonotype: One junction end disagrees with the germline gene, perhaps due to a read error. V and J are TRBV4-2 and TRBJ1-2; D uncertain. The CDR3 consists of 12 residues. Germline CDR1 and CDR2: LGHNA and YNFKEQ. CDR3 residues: CTSSQGNYGYTF. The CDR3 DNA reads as TGTACCAGCAGCCAAGGAAACTATGGCTACACCTTC.

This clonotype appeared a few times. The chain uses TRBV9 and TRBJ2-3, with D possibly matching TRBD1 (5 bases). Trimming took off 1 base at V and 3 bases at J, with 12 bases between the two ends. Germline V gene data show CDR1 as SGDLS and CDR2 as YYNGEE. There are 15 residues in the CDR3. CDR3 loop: CASSVLQEPTDTQYF. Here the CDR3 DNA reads TGTGCCAGCAGCGTACTACAGGAGCCTACAGATACGCAGTATTTT.

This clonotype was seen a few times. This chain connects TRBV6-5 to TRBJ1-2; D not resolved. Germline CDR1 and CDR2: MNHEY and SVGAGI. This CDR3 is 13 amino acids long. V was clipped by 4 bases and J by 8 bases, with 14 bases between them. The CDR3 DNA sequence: TGTGCCAGCAGTTCCACCCGCTCTGGCGGCTACACCTTC. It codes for CASSSTRSGGYTF.

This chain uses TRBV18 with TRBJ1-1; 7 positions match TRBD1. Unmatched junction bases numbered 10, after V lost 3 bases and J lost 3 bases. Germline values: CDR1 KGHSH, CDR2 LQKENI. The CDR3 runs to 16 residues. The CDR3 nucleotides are TGTGCCAGCTCACCTTCATTAGGGGGCACGGACACTGAAGCTTTCTTT. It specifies CASSPSLGGTDTEAFF.

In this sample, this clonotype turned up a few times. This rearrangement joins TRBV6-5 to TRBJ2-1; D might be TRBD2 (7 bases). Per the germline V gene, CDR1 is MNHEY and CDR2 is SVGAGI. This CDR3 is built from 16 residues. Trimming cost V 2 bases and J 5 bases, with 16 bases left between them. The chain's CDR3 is CASSYQGQGRDNEQFF. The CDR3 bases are TGTGCCAGCAGTTACCAGGGCCAGGGGAGGGACAATGAGCAGTTCTTC.

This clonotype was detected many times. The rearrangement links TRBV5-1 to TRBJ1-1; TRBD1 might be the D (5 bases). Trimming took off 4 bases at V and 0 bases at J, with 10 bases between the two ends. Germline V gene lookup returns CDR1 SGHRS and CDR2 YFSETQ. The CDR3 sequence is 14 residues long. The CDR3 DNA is TGCGCCAGCAGCAAGGGACGGTTGAACACTGAAGCTTTCTTT. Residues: CASSKGRLNTEAFF.

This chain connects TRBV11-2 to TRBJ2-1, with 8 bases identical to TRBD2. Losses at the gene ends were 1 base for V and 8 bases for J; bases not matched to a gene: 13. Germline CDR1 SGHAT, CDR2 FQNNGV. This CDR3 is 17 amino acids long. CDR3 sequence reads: CASSLVFSAGESDEQFF. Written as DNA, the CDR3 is TGTGCCAGCAGCTTAGTGTTCTCAGCGGGGGAGTCGGATGAGCAGTTCTTC. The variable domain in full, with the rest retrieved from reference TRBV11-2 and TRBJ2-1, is EAGVAQSPRYKIIEKRQSVAFWCNPISGHATLYWYQQILGQGPKLLIQFQNNGVVDDSQLPKDRFSAERLKGVDSTLKIQPAKLEDSAVYLCASSLVFSAGESDEQFFGPGTRLTVL.

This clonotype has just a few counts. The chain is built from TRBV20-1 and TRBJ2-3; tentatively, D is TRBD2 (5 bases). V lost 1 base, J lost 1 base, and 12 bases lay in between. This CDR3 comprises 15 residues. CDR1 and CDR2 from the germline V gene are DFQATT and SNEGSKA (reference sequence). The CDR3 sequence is CSARASTGGTDTQYF. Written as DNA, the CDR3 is TGCAGTGCTAGAGCCTCAACCGGGGGCACAGATACGCAGTATTTT.

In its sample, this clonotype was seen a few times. The CDR3, as DNA: TGCAGTGCTAGTCGCCTAGCGGGGGCCATCTCCTACAATGAGCAGTTCTTC. It translates to CSASRLAGAISYNEQFF. The rearrangement uses TRBV20-1 and TRBJ2-1, with 10 bases that match TRBD2. The CDR3 spans 17 residues. Germline V gives CDR1 DFQATT, CDR2 SNEGSKA (reference sequence). V was clipped by 3 bases and J by 0 bases; unmatched bases: 8.

CDR3 coding DNA: TGTGCCAGCAGCTTCTCACGGTCCGATCAGCCCCAGCATTTT. Amino acids: CASSFSRSDQPQHF. The chain is built from TRBV5-6 and TRBJ1-5; no clear D gene. CDR3 length equals 14 residues. Germline CDR1 reads SGHDT; CDR2 reads YYEEEE. V was shortened by 2 bases and J by 5 bases, with 11 bases between the two germline ends.

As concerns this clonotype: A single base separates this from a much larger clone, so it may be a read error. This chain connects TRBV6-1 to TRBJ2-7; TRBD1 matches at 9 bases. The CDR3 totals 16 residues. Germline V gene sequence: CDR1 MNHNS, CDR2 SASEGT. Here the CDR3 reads CAISPPLDRGIYEQYF. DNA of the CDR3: TGTGCCATCAGTCCACCCCTGGACAGGGGCATATACGAGCAGTACTTC.